This paragraph covers one T cell receptor (beta chain) sequence. This sample is part of a study of control samples from healthy donors and cancer patients. Generated by immunoSEQ multiplex PCR, the TCRdb table keeps only in-frame clones and is missing some. In the table there are about 150,000 clones, roughly 94% of which are singletons. V lost 6 bases, J lost 4 bases, and 3 bases stayed unmatched. Germline V gene data show CDR1 as MNHEY and CDR2 as SVGAGI. This CDR3 is built from 14 residues. This sequence was found in a woman aged 40 to 50 in good health. The chain is built from TRBV6-5 and TRBJ2-3; 11 bases agree with TRBD2. Specimen: blood. The CDR3 nucleotides read TGTGCCAGCAGACTAGCGGGAGAACCAGATACGCAGTATTTT. Its protein product is CASRLAGEPDTQYF.